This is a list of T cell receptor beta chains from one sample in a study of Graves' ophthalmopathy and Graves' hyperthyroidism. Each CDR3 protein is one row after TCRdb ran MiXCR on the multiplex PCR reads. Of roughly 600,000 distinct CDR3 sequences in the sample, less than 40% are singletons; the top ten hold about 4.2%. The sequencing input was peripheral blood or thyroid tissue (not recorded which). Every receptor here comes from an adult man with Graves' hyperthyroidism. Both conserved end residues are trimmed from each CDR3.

ASSPTGQLNTEAF,TRBV11-2,TRBJ1-1
AISESADQETQH,TRBV10-3,TRBJ1-5
ASSFGTGWETQY,TRBV7-8,TRBJ2-5
ASSATGGGNTEAF,TRBV5-1,TRBJ1-1
ASSYAAGSWGNTEAF,TRBV6-2/TRBV6-3,TRBJ1-1
ATSSYDAQGTPEQY,TRBV15,TRBJ2-7
ASSFAAGELF,TRBV7-3,TRBJ2-2
ASSVELGGDFGYT,TRBV9,TRBJ1-2
ASSLMGAGETQY,TRBV7-9,TRBJ2-5
ASSERDQETQY,TRBV6-6,TRBJ2-5
ASGPADNEKLF,TRBV6-5,TRBJ1-4
ASSVVRGLSNSNQPQH,TRBV10-2,TRBJ1-5
ASGLPDSPYEQY,TRBV12-5,TRBJ2-7
ASSFPTSGVWEKLF,TRBV7-9,TRBJ1-4
ASSGHLGGPYEQY,TRBV2,TRBJ2-7
ASSPESGGFYGYT,TRBV5-8,TRBJ1-2
ASSIIRGGADTQY,TRBV19,TRBJ2-3
ASSLSPRGAYEQY,TRBV27,TRBJ2-7
ASSESGRGTQETQY,TRBV10-1,TRBJ2-5
SLEAGDGETQY,TRBV29-1,TRBJ2-5
ASVRAPSGGGTGELF,TRBV2,TRBJ2-2
SVVLGEQY,TRBV29-1,TRBJ2-7
ASSQKEYQETQY,TRBV5-1,TRBJ2-5
ASGEPTGRYEQF,TRBV27,.
ASTDSYSSQSYEQY,TRBV6-4,TRBJ2-7
ASSNWTSGIYEQY,TRBV27,TRBJ2-7
ASSLHDRSTGELF,TRBV7-3,TRBJ2-2
ASSLGPPANEQF,TRBV7-2,TRBJ2-1
ARTGQGSDTGELF,TRBV15,TRBJ2-2
SARPPGANTEAF,TRBV29-1,TRBJ1-1
ASSLQVAGANVLT,TRBV5-8,TRBJ2-6
ASSRGTGGAEEKLF,TRBV7-9,TRBJ1-4
ASSSQRLAVSTDTQY,TRBV11-2,TRBJ2-3
ASSPSGTGGGELF,TRBV9,TRBJ2-2
ASSLAGEKYEQY,TRBV7-9,TRBJ2-7
SVEDRIGEGAF,TRBV29-1,TRBJ1-1
ASSSPGRWETQY,TRBV11-2,TRBJ2-5
SVAGDTGELF,TRBV29-1,TRBJ2-2
ASSSGQLVVSTDTQY,TRBV7-9,TRBJ2-3
AISEWHSTEAF,TRBV10-3,TRBJ1-1
ASSFRDRGPLYGYT,TRBV11-1,TRBJ1-2
ASIRAGGPVAQY,TRBV28,TRBJ2-5
ASRAGGMDGYT,TRBV12-3/TRBV12-4,TRBJ1-2
ASSAGLAGNYEQY,TRBV9,TRBJ2-7
ASSQAGPAQETQY,TRBV4-1,TRBJ2-5
ASSLGAFNYGYT,TRBV5-6,TRBJ1-2
ASSPTTEGATNEKLF,TRBV2,TRBJ1-4
SVEGLGARPYNEQF,TRBV29-1,TRBJ2-1
ASSLATGLDSPLH,TRBV5-4,TRBJ1-6
ASSPGGTQH,TRBV7-9,TRBJ1-5
AISESGAEELF,TRBV10-3,TRBJ2-2
ASSLDIPYGYT,TRBV5-1,TRBJ1-2
ASSLGGGQGGAF,TRBV7-9,TRBJ1-1